This T cell receptor beta chain stems from a study of blood T cell repertoires in COVID-19. Study-level information: There were acute and convalescent COVID-19 samples, and they came from the United States, Italy and Spain. From T cells, B-cell-depleted T cells, or PBMCs came the material, which was cDNA or gDNA.

Seattle-derived patients entered the study during active infection and were followed longitudinally. Generated by immunoSEQ multiplex PCR, the TCRdb table keeps only in-frame clones and is missing some. The table has tens of thousands of clones, roughly 80% seen once. Sequencing was performed on peripheral blood. This clonotype was sampled from a man aged 65 to 79 with COVID-19, enrolled during active disease.

The CDR3 is CASSYQQGQPQHF. The CDR3 DNA reads as TGTGCCAGCAGTTACCAACAGGGCCAGCCCCAGCATTTT. The chain combines TRBV6-5 with TRBJ1-5, with D tentatively TRBD1 (6 bases). CDR3 length: 13 residues. Trimming removed 2 bases from V and 7 bases from J, with 9 bases in between. Germline V gene data show CDR1 as MNHEY and CDR2 as SVGAGI.